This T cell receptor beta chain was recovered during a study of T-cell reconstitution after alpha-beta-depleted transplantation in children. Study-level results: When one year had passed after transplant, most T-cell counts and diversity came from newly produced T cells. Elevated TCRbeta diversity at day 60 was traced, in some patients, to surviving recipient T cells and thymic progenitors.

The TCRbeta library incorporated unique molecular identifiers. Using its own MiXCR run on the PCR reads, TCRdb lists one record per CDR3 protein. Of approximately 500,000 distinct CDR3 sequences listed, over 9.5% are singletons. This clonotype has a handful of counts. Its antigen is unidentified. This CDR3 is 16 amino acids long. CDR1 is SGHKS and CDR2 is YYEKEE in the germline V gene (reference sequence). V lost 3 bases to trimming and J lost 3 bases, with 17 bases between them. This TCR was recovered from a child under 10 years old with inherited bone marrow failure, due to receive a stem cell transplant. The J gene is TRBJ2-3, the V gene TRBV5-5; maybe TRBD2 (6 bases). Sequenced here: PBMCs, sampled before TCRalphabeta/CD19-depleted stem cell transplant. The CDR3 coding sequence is TGTGCCAGCAGCTGGGGGACTCTCGGGGGTACAGATACGCAGTATTTT. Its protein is CASSWGTLGGTDTQYF.